Below, one T cell receptor (beta chain) is given with its context. The sample belongs to a study of blood T cell repertoires in COVID-19. Germline CDR1 is SGHDN and CDR2 is FVKESK. CDR3 length equals 15 residues. V dropped 0 bases and J dropped 8 bases, with 16 bases sitting between them. Which cohort a participant joined came from the clinical history participants gave. Assay used: immunoSEQ multiplex PCR; TCRdb lists only in-frame clones, some missing. The repertoire holds approximately 230,000 clones, with 65% to 90% as singletons. The receptor was isolated from a man between 35 and 55 years old who had recovered from COVID-19. The chain links TRBV14 to TRBJ1-2; D call uncertain. Input material: PBMCs or T cells enriched from blood (not recorded which). The CDR3 DNA sequence: TGTGCCAGCAGCCAAGACCTCCCATCTAGTCGGGGCTACACCTTC. Residues: CASSQDLPSSRGYTF.